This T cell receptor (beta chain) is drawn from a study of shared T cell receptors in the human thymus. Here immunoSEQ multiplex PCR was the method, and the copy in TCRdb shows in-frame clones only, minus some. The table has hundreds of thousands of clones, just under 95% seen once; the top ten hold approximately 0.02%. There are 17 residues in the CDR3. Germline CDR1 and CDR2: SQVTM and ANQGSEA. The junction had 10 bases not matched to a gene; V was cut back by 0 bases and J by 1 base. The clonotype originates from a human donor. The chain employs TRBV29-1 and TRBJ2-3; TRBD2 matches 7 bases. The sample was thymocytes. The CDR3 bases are TGCAGCGTTGAAGATAGGCTAGCGGACGGGGGCACAGATACGCAGTATTTT. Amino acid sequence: CSVEDRLADGGTDTQYF.